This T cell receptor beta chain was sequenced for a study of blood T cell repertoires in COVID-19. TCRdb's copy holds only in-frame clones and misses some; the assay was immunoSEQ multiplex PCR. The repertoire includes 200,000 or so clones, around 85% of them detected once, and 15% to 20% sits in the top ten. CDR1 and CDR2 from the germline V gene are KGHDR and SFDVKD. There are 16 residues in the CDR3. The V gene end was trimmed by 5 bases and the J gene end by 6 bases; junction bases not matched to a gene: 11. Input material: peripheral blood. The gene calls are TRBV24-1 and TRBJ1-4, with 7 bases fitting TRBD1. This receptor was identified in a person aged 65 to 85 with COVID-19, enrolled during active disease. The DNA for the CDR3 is TGTGCCACCAGTGGACACGCCGGGACAGCCGATGAAAAACTGTTTTTT. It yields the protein CATSGHAGTADEKLFF.